This record covers a single T cell receptor (beta chain). Its target is unknown. BIOMED2 TRB-A/B primer pools were used in multiplex TRB PCR. TCRdb analysed the multiplex PCR reads with MiXCR anew, one entry per CDR3 protein. The top ten clones hold approximately 3.5% of a sample with fewer than 6,000 distinct CDR3 sequences, less than 25% of them seen once. This specimen comes from a study of T and B cells in COVID-19 patients. Study details: Of over 19 active-infection patients, under 15 were critically ill with mechanical ventilation or extracorporeal membrane oxygenation.

Study-level results: Early severe-case samples and blood from mildly ill patients during symptoms were in short supply. No sequencing was yet done of CD4+, regulatory or CD8+ subsets, or of SARS-CoV-2-responsive or tetramer+ sorted cells. Active COVID-19 showed highly clonal TRB repertoires; recovery showed diversity and richness above healthy donors.

The germline V gene has CDR1 DFQATT and CDR2 SNEGSKA (reference sequence). The V end lost 0 bases, the J end lost 6 bases, and 6 bases lay between the germline ends. CDR3 length: 12 amino acids. From blood, about 240-500 ng of genomic DNA served as TRB template. The sample consisted of blood. The TCR was taken from a human donor with active COVID-19. This chain uses TRBV20-1 with TRBJ2-1; D ambiguous. CDR3 amino acids: CSARDAPNEQFF. In DNA, the CDR3 is TGCAGTGCTAGAGATGCCCCCAATGAGCAGTTCTTC.